These 30 T cell receptor beta chains were sequenced from one sample in a study of CD8 T cells in ankylosing spondylitis. Study conclusions and caveats: A motif in TCR beta, a set of about eight highly homologous variants, appeared characteristic of ankylosing spondylitis blood.

These receptors have no identified antigens. TCRdb fed the 5' RACE reads into MiXCR, producing one record per CDR3 protein. The sample carries about 400,000 distinct CDR3 sequences, approximately 20% recorded once. Sequenced material: blood, either unsorted or a sorted T cell fraction (not recorded which). All receptors derive from a male donor with ankylosing spondylitis.

The chain joins TRBV11-1 to TRBJ2-3; TRBD2 matches at 7 bases. V gave up 2 bases and J gave up 0 bases; unmatched junction bases: 17. CDR3 length: 20 residues. Germline V gene lookup returns CDR1 SGHAT and CDR2 FQDESV (reference sequence). The CDR3 here is CASSLLGSGYRETSTDTQYF. In DNA, the CDR3 is TGTGCCAGCAGCTTACTAGGTAGCGGGTATAGAGAAACTAGCACAGATACGCAGTATTTT.

The rearrangement links TRBV9 to TRBJ2-1; 13 nucleotides match TRBD2. The trim removed 0 bases at V and 6 bases at J, leaving 3 bases unmatched. The CDR3 totals 16 residues. Germline values: CDR1 SGDLS, CDR2 YYNGEE. The CDR3 loop is CASSVGTSGRPNEQFF. CDR3 bases: TGTGCCAGCAGCGTAGGGACTAGCGGGAGACCCAATGAGCAGTTCTTC. The variable domain in full, completed from reference TRBV9 and TRBJ2-1, reads DSGVTQTPKHLITATGQRVTLRCSPRSGDLSVYWYQQSLDQGLQFLIQYYNGEERAKGNILERFSAQQFPDLHSELNLSSLELGDSALYFCASSVGTSGRPNEQFFGPGTRLTVL.

This clonotype came up a few times. V is TRBV28 and J is TRBJ1-1; 9 nucleotides agree with TRBD1. Germline CDR1 MDHEN, CDR2 SYDVKM. CDR3 length equals 13 residues. The J segment lost 4 bases and the V segment lost 6 bases, leaving 3 bases of the junction unmatched. CDR3 nucleotides: TGTGCCAGCAGATCACAGGGGGCCACTGAAGCTTTCTTT. Translating gives CASRSQGATEAFF.

The sample holds a few counts of this clonotype. The rearrangement uses TRBV4-1 and TRBJ1-2; D is ambiguous. This CDR3 spans 14 amino acids. Trimming removed 0 bases at V and 3 bases at J, with 8 bases between. Germline V lookup: CDR1 MGHRA, CDR2 YSYEKL. CDR3 in amino acids: CASSQDVGYYGYTF. The CDR3 region has the DNA TGCGCCAGCAGCCAAGATGTAGGGTACTATGGCTACACCTTC.

This rearrangement joins TRBV6-1 to TRBJ2-7; tentatively, D is TRBD1 (6 bases). V lost 5 bases to trimming and J lost 3 bases, with 14 bases between them. CDR3 length: 14 residues. Germline loops: CDR1 MNHNS, CDR2 SASEGT. The CDR3 loop is CASSRRDNDYEQYF. CDR3 nucleotide sequence: TGTGCCAGCAGTCGCCGGGACAACGACTACGAGCAGTACTTC.

The rearrangement joins TRBV6-2 or TRBV6-3 to TRBJ2-1; TRBD2 matches at 7 bases. In germline, CDR1 is MNHEY, CDR2 SVGEGT. Unmatched junction bases numbered 5, after V lost 7 bases and J lost 2 bases. The CDR3 consists of 14 residues. CDR3 protein: CASMGGSAYNEQFF. Written as DNA, the CDR3 is TGTGCCAGCATGGGCGGGAGCGCCTACAATGAGCAGTTCTTC.

This clonotype was detected only a few times. J is TRBJ1-2 and V is TRBV12-3 or TRBV12-4; weak D call: TRBD1 (6 bases). With 6 bases removed from V and 8 bases from J, the gap between germline ends came to 13 bases. This CDR3 comprises 12 residues. The CDR3 loop reads CASRTGIWGYTF. The CDR3 nucleotides read TGTGCCAGCAGAACAGGGATCTGGGGCTACACCTTC.

Written as DNA, the CDR3 is TGTGCCAGTGAGGACAGGGTTAACAATGAGCAGTTCTTC. Residues: CASEDRVNNEQFF. The gene calls are TRBV19 and TRBJ2-1; 8 nucleotides align to TRBD1. Trimming at V came to 8 bases and at J to 5 bases, leaving 5 bases not matched to a gene. Germline V gene sequence: CDR1 LNHDA, CDR2 SQIVND (reference sequence). The CDR3 has 13 amino acids.

This clonotype turned up a few times. V and J are TRBV24-1 and TRBJ2-1; D is undetermined. There are 12 residues in the CDR3. V lost 1 base and J lost 8, with 5 bases in between. Germline V gene lookup returns CDR1 KGHDR and CDR2 SFDVKD. CDR3 coding DNA: TGTGCCACCAGTGATTTTGCGTATGAGCAGTTCTTC. Protein product: CATSDFAYEQFF.

The chain combines TRBV11-3 with TRBJ2-1; 9 positions match TRBD2. The CDR3 covers 16 residues. With V trimmed by 4 bases and J by 7 bases, 11 bases remained unmatched. The germline V gene encodes CDR1 SGHNT and CDR2 YENEEA. CDR3 in amino acids: CASSYLTSGPGNEQFF. The CDR3 DNA sequence: TGTGCCAGCAGCTATCTGACTAGCGGACCCGGTAATGAGCAGTTCTTC.

The gene calls are TRBV20-1 and TRBJ2-3, with 10 positions matching TRBD2. Germline-derived CDR1 and CDR2 are DFQATT and SNEGSKA (reference sequence). The CDR3 has 16 amino acids. Trimming took 6 bases from V and 4 from J; bases not matched to a gene: 13. The CDR3 region is CSATGTSASSPDTQYF. In nucleotides, the CDR3 is TGCAGTGCCACCGGGACTAGCGCCTCATCCCCAGATACGCAGTATTTT.

The chain joins TRBV20-1 to TRBJ2-4; no clear D gene. The CDR3 extends over 14 amino acids. The V end lost 6 bases, the J end lost 3 bases, and 15 bases lay between the germline ends. In germline, CDR1 is DFQATT, CDR2 SNEGSKA (reference sequence). The CDR3 DNA reads as TGCAGTGCCAACCTGGAGAACTTCAAAAACATTCAGTACTTC. Protein sequence: CSANLENFKNIQYF.

About this clonotype: With a much larger clone just one base away, this may be a read error. V gene TRBV18 combines with J gene TRBJ2-5; D uncertain. This CDR3 is 11 amino acids long. Germline V gene lookup returns CDR1 KGHSH and CDR2 LQKENI. With 2 bases removed from V and 4 bases from J, the gap between germline ends came to 2 bases. CDR3: CASSPAETQYF. The CDR3 bases are TGTGCCAGCTCACCAGCAGAGACCCAGTACTTC. The full variable domain, with the rest looked up from reference TRBV18 and TRBJ2-5, is NAGVMQNPRHLVRRRGQEARLRCSPMKGHSHVYWYRQLPEEGLKFMVYLQKENIIDESGMPKERFSAEFPKEGPSILRIQQVVRGDSAAYFCASSPAETQYFGPGTRLLVL.

This clonotype was counted many times. The chain has TRBV29-1 and TRBJ2-2; D might be TRBD2 (5 bases). The CDR3 has 12 residues. Trimming took off 7 bases at V and 5 bases at J, with 11 bases between the two ends. From germline, CDR1 is SQVTM and CDR2 ANQGSEA. The CDR3 DNA is TGCAGCGGGGAGCCCGGAACCGGGGAGCTGTTTTTT. Translating it yields CSGEPGTGELFF.

The chain is built from TRBV5-6 and TRBJ2-3, with 8 bases identical to TRBD2. CDR1 is SGHDT and CDR2 is YYEEEE in the germline V gene. The CDR3 consists of 15 residues. The ends lost 3 bases at V and 2 bases at J; junction bases unmatched: 5. CDR3 sequence reads: CASSSSGPFTDTQYF. CDR3 in DNA: TGTGCCAGCAGCTCTAGCGGGCCTTTCACAGATACGCAGTATTTT. Full variable domain (missing parts from reference TRBV5-6 and TRBJ2-3): DAGVTQSPTHLIKTRGQQVTLRCSPKSGHDTVSWYQQALGQGPQFIFQYYEEEERQRGNFPDRFSGHQFPNYSSELNVNALLLGDSALYLCASSSSGPFTDTQYFGPGTRLTVL.

The chain recombines TRBV20-1 with TRBJ2-7; a possible D gene is TRBD2 (6 bases). The CDR3 has 12 amino acids. Germline V gene lookup returns CDR1 DFQATT and CDR2 SNEGSKA (reference sequence). V lost 4 bases, J lost 4 bases, and 11 bases lay in between. CDR3 DNA sequence: TGCAGTGCTACCGGGAGTGGGTACGAGCAGTACTTC. This gives the protein CSATGSGYEQYF.

There are a few counts of this clonotype. V is TRBV5-1 and J is TRBJ2-1; 9 nucleotides agree with TRBD2. The CDR3 has 15 residues. The germline V gene has CDR1 SGHRS and CDR2 YFSETQ. V lost 4 bases, J lost 6 bases, and 8 bases stayed unmatched. CDR3 residues: CASSASRTSANEQFF. Written as DNA, the CDR3 is TGCGCCAGCAGCGCTTCCCGGACTAGCGCCAATGAGCAGTTCTTC.

As regards this clonotype: Relative to the germline gene, one junction end is altered; a read error may explain this. J is TRBJ2-1 and V is TRBV20-1; 8 bases map to TRBD2. Germline V gene sequence: CDR1 DFQATT, CDR2 SNEGSKA (reference sequence). The CDR3 extends over 17 amino acids. CDR3 nucleotides: TGCTGTGCTAGAGACCCCGGGCTAGCGGGCTCCTACAATGAGCAGTTCTTC. It translates to CCARDPGLAGSYNEQFF.

CDR3 sequence: CASSLGGYSSYNEQFF. The CDR3 DNA sequence: TGTGCCAGCAGCTTAGGCGGCTATAGCTCCTACAATGAGCAGTTCTTC. This chain uses TRBV7-9 with TRBJ2-1; D is undetermined. In germline, CDR1 is SEHNR, CDR2 FQNEAQ (reference sequence). Deletions cut 1 base from V and 0 bases from J, with 10 bases between. The CDR3 runs to 16 residues.

This clonotype was counted at least ten times. V gene TRBV10-3 combines with J gene TRBJ2-1; weak D call: TRBD1 (6 bases). V lost 8 bases to trimming and J lost 9 bases, with 17 bases between them. The CDR3 loop spans 13 amino acids. Per the germline V gene, CDR1 is ENHRY and CDR2 is SYGVKD. This CDR3 is CAICPVGGGEQFF. The DNA of the CDR3 is TGTGCCATCTGCCCGGTTGGGGGCGGTGAGCAGTTCTTC.

This clonotype was observed a handful of times. V gene TRBV5-1 combines with J gene TRBJ2-7; the D is unclear. This CDR3 has 12 amino acids. The V end was cut by 4 bases, the J end by 1 base, with 6 bases between. Germline-derived CDR1 and CDR2 are SGHRS and YFSETQ. The DNA for the CDR3 is TGCGCCAGCAGCGCGGAGTCCTACGAGCAGTACTTC. Translating it yields CASSAESYEQYF.

This clonotype came up a few times. V and J are TRBV12-3 or TRBV12-4 and TRBJ1-1; tentative D call: TRBD1 (5 bases). V gave up 3 bases and J gave up 5 bases, with 10 bases separating them. The CDR3 is 13 residues long. The CDR3 DNA sequence: TGTGCCAGCAGTTTGCGAGGGGTTACTGAAGCTTTCTTT. Its translation is CASSLRGVTEAFF.

J is TRBJ2-1 and V is TRBV27; perhaps D is TRBD1 or TRBD2 (5 bases each). Trimming pared 5 bases from V and 3 bases from J, leaving 17 bases between. Germline loops: CDR1 MNHEY, CDR2 SMNVEV (reference sequence). CDR3 size: 16 residues. As DNA, the CDR3 is TGTGCCAGCAGTCGGGGCAGATCCAGCGTCTACAATGAGCAGTTCTTC. As protein: CASSRGRSSVYNEQFF.

The table lists this clonotype with a few counts. The chain is built from TRBV29-1 and TRBJ2-7; TRBD2 aligns across 9 bases. The CDR3 contains 15 residues. CDR1 is SQVTM and CDR2 is ANQGSEA in the germline V gene. The trim removed 0 bases at V and 2 bases at J, leaving 5 bases unmatched. This chain's CDR3 is CSVEDPREGPYEQYF. The DNA for the CDR3 is TGCAGCGTTGAAGACCCGCGGGAGGGACCCTACGAGCAGTACTTC.

The chain combines TRBV4-3 with TRBJ2-1; TRBD2 agrees at 10 bases. This CDR3 is built from 13 residues. Unmatched junction bases numbered 4, after V lost 5 bases and J lost 9 bases. Germline V gene sequence: CDR1 LGHNA, CDR2 YSLEER. CDR3 protein: CASSYGLAAEQFF. CDR3 sequence (DNA): TGCGCCAGCAGCTATGGACTAGCGGCTGAGCAGTTCTTC.

The chain joins TRBV27 to TRBJ2-2; 12 nucleotides match TRBD2. The CDR3 runs 17 residues. Germline assignment: CDR1 MNHEY and CDR2 SMNVEV (reference sequence). Losses at the gene ends were 5 bases for V and 4 bases for J; bases not matched to a gene: 8. The CDR3 bases are TGTGCCAGCAGTCCTAGCGGGAGGGCCTGGGTCACCGGGGAGCTGTTTTTT. Amino acid sequence: CASSPSGRAWVTGELFF.

As DNA, the CDR3 is TGCGCCAGCAGCCAAAGGACAGGAAACAGCTATGAGCAGTTCTTC. This sequence encodes CASSQRTGNSYEQFF. V gene TRBV5-1 combines with J gene TRBJ2-1; 7 bases map to TRBD1. J lost 8 bases, V lost 4 bases, and 12 bases had no gene match. The CDR3 sequence is 15 residues long. Germline V lookup: CDR1 SGHRS, CDR2 YFSETQ.

The chain is built from TRBV6-2 or TRBV6-3 and TRBJ1-5; the D is unclear. In germline, CDR1 is MNHEY, CDR2 SVGEGT. The CDR3 runs 17 residues. V lost 5 bases to trimming and J lost 0 bases, with 17 bases between them. This CDR3 reads CASSTRRAALSNQPQHF. CDR3 sequence (DNA): TGTGCCAGCAGTACCCGTCGGGCAGCCCTTAGCAATCAGCCCCAGCATTTT.

The table lists this clonotype with many counts. V is TRBV5-1 and J is TRBJ1-2; tentative D call: TRBD1 (5 bases). From germline, CDR1 is SGHRS and CDR2 YFSETQ. With 2 bases removed from V and 2 bases from J, the gap between germline ends came to 10 bases. The CDR3 is 14 amino acids. The chain's CDR3 is CASSLGDSNYGYTF. In DNA, the CDR3 is TGCGCCAGCAGCTTAGGAGACAGCAACTATGGCTACACCTTC.

This clonotype was detected a few times. The chain carries TRBV2 and TRBJ1-3, with D perhaps matching TRBD1 (5 bases). CDR1 and CDR2 from the germline V gene are SNHLY and FYNNEI. Deletions cut 10 bases from V and 4 bases from J, with 17 bases between. The CDR3 extends over 14 amino acids. CDR3 bases: TGTGCCACCCGCAGGGTACTCTCCGGAAACACCATATATTTT. It yields the protein CATRRVLSGNTIYF.